The 24 T cell receptor beta chains presented below share a single source sample, sequenced in a study of T cells in Graves' hyperthyroidism and ophthalmopathy. Regions amplified from RNA transcripts were the TCR beta CDR3 regions. The primer set for the first-round RT-PCR of the TCR CDR3 was HTBI. MiXCR, applied by TCRdb to the multiplex PCR reads, yields one record per CDR3 protein. Of nearly 600,000 distinct CDR3 sequences in the sample, 12% to 15% were seen once. The sequenced sample consisted of blood. These receptors all stem from a woman in her late teens or twenties with Graves' ophthalmopathy.

This clonotype was picked up many times. The chain links TRBV27 to TRBJ2-1; weak D call: TRBD2 (6 bases). Trimming took off 5 bases at V and 2 bases at J, with 16 bases between the two ends. The CDR3 consists of 16 residues. In germline, CDR1 is MNHEY, CDR2 SMNVEV (reference sequence). The CDR3 DNA sequence: TGTGCCAGCAGTCCCCACTGGGGACTGGCCTACAATGAGCAGTTCTTC. It encodes CASSPHWGLAYNEQFF.

Points on this clonotype: Just one base apart from a much larger clone, this may be a read error. J is TRBJ2-5 and V is TRBV6-5; TRBD2 is a possible D gene (6 bases). V was cut by 3 bases and J by 10 bases, with 30 bases left in between. Per the germline V gene, CDR1 is MNHEY and CDR2 is SVGAGI. The CDR3 loop spans 18 amino acids. The CDR3 loop is CASSYGAGPGGQDGGQYF. As DNA, the CDR3 is TGTGCCAGCAGTTATGGGGCGGGGCCTGGCGGCCAGGACGGGGGCCAGTACTTC.

The sample holds many counts of this clonotype. J is TRBJ2-1 and V is TRBV28; possibly TRBD2 for D (5 bases). Germline values: CDR1 MDHEN, CDR2 SYDVKM. V gave up 1 base and J gave up 1 base, with 11 bases separating them. This CDR3 has 16 amino acids. The CDR3: CASSLYTGRSYNEQFF. The CDR3 nucleotides are TGTGCCAGCAGTTTATATACGGGGAGATCCTACAATGAGCAGTTCTTC.

This clonotype was observed at least ten times. The chain links TRBV11-2 to TRBJ1-1; the D is unclear. CDR1 is SGHAT and CDR2 is FQNNGV in the germline V gene. V was pared by 1 base and J by 3 bases, with 15 bases between. This CDR3 region has 16 residues. The CDR3 here is CASSLVPLPVYTEAFF. The CDR3 nucleotides are TGTGCCAGCAGCTTAGTCCCCCTCCCAGTGTACACTGAAGCTTTCTTT.

This clonotype was found many times. This chain uses TRBV20-1 with TRBJ1-2, with a weak D call TRBD1 (5 bases). Trimming stripped 1 base from V and 4 bases from J, with 28 bases between. CDR1 and CDR2 from the germline V gene are DFQATT and SNEGSKA (reference sequence). There are 19 residues in the CDR3. This CDR3 is CSARAAEGLRGRTLYGYTF. In DNA form, the CDR3 reads TGCAGTGCTAGAGCCGCTGAGGGCCTCCGGGGACGTACGCTCTATGGCTACACCTTC.

The chain recombines TRBV9 with TRBJ2-5; D gene unclear. V lost 0 bases and J lost 7, with 13 bases in between. This CDR3 comprises 14 residues. CDR1 SGDLS and CDR2 YYNGEE come from the germline V gene. The CDR3 region has the DNA TGTGCCAGCAGCGTAGGATCAAACTCAGGGACCCAGTACTTC. Translation: CASSVGSNSGTQYF.

This clonotype was observed many times. The J gene is TRBJ2-5, the V gene TRBV15; 8 bases align to TRBD2. CDR3 length equals 16 residues. From germline, CDR1 is LNHNV and CDR2 YYDKDF (reference sequence). V shed 4 bases and J 4 bases; nucleotides not matched to a gene: 11. This CDR3 reads CATSNVPGTSGETQYF. CDR3 nucleotides: TGTGCCACCAGCAACGTACCCGGGACTAGTGGAGAGACCCAGTACTTC.

This clonotype has only a few counts. The chain is built from TRBV29-1 and TRBJ1-2; a possible D gene is TRBD1 (5 bases). Germline CDR1 reads SQVTM; CDR2 reads ANQGSEA. The CDR3 runs to 12 residues. Trimming removed 8 bases from V and 3 bases from J, with 13 bases in between. CDR3 loop: CSFSGTDYGYTF. For the CDR3, the DNA is TGCAGCTTTTCTGGGACGGACTATGGCTACACCTTC.

This clonotype was seen many times. The chain has TRBV20-1 and TRBJ1-5; no clear D. The ends were cut back, 0 bases at V and 2 bases at J, with 14 bases in the middle. The length of the CDR3 is 16 residues. CDR1 and CDR2 (germline): DFQATT, SNEGSKA (reference sequence). This chain's CDR3 is CSARDREGTGNQPQHF. Written as DNA, the CDR3 is TGCAGTGCTAGAGATCGGGAGGGAACAGGCAATCAGCCCCAGCATTTT.

The sample holds many counts of this clonotype. The rearrangement uses TRBV7-9 and TRBJ2-7; D unclear. V was cut by 1 base and J by 0 bases, with 7 bases left in between. CDR1 SEHNR and CDR2 FQNEAQ come from the germline V gene (reference sequence). The CDR3 has 14 residues. CDR3 region: CASSLGTNSYEQYF. CDR3 bases: TGTGCCAGCAGCTTAGGGACCAACTCCTACGAGCAGTACTTC.

The chain is built from TRBV7-3 and TRBJ2-1, with 9 bases identical to TRBD2. Germline trimming cut 0 bases from V and 3 bases from J; bases unmatched to any gene: 6. The germline CDR1 and CDR2 sequences are SGHTA and FQGTGA. The CDR3 spans 17 residues. The CDR3 coding sequence is TGTGCCAGCAGCTTAACAGGGCGGGGGGGGCTCTACAATGAGCAGTTCTTC. As protein: CASSLTGRGGLYNEQFF.

This clonotype was seen ten or more times. The chain has TRBV11-2 and TRBJ2-1, with TRBD2 as a possible D gene (5 bases). V was pared by 5 bases and J by 0 bases, with 11 bases between. CDR1 and CDR2 (germline): SGHAT, FQNNGV. The CDR3 runs to 15 residues. CDR3 loop: CASSPRESSYNEQFF. CDR3 bases: TGTGCCAGCAGCCCCCGGGAAAGCTCCTACAATGAGCAGTTCTTC. Drawing the rest from reference TRBV11-2 and TRBJ2-1, the complete variable domain is EAGVAQSPRYKIIEKRQSVAFWCNPISGHATLYWYQQILGQGPKLLIQFQNNGVVDDSQLPKDRFSAERLKGVDSTLKIQPAKLEDSAVYLCASSPRESSYNEQFFGPGTRLTVL.

This chain connects TRBV6-1 to TRBJ1-5, with 7 positions matching TRBD1. The CDR3 loop spans 13 amino acids. Trimming at V came to 6 bases and at J to 8 bases, leaving 7 bases not matched to a gene. Germline V gives CDR1 MNHNS, CDR2 SASEGT. CDR3 coding DNA: TGTGCCAGCAGCAGACAGGGATGGGAGCCCCAGCATTTT. This sequence encodes CASSRQGWEPQHF.

J is TRBJ2-2 and V is TRBV6-2 or TRBV6-3, with TRBD1 matching 7 bases. The CDR3 consists of 18 residues. Germline assignment: CDR1 MNHEY and CDR2 SVGEGT. The junction had 13 bases not matched to a gene; V was cut back by 5 bases and J by 1 base. CDR3 region: CASSPSRQGRGNTGELFF. The CDR3 DNA reads as TGTGCCAGCAGTCCATCTCGACAGGGAAGGGGGAACACCGGGGAGCTGTTTTTT.

The V and J genes are TRBV19 and TRBJ1-1; 10 bases match TRBD1. The germline gives CDR1 LNHDA, CDR2 SQIVND (reference sequence). The V segment lost 4 bases and the J segment 10 bases; nucleotides outside the gene matches: 12. The CDR3 has 15 amino acids. This CDR3 reads CASSTQGQGSLGAFF. The CDR3 bases are TGTGCCAGTAGTACTCAGGGACAGGGGAGCCTTGGAGCTTTCTTT.

In this sample, this clonotype turned up a few times. The chain recombines TRBV12-3 or TRBV12-4 with TRBJ2-1; perhaps TRBD1 as D (7 bases). The CDR3 runs 16 residues. Trimming pared 5 bases from V and 2 bases from J, leaving 16 bases between. The DNA for the CDR3 is TGTGCCAGCAGTCAAGACAGGGAGGAGCCCTACAATGAGCAGTTCTTC. It is translated as CASSQDREEPYNEQFF.

This clonotype occurred a few times. Here the CDR3 reads CASSHRGSYNSPLHF. The CDR3 coding sequence is TGTGCCAGCAGTCACAGGGGCTCCTATAATTCACCCCTCCACTTT. The gene calls are TRBV28 and TRBJ1-6; the match to TRBD1 covers 7 bases. J lost 0 bases, V lost 5 bases, and 1 base had no gene match. Germline assignment: CDR1 MDHEN and CDR2 SYDVKM. This CDR3 region has 15 residues.

This clonotype was seen repeatedly, ten times or more. The genes are TRBV13 and TRBJ2-1; the match to TRBD2 covers 8 bases. The trim removed 5 bases at V and 2 bases at J, leaving 5 bases unmatched. The CDR3 is 15 residues long. CDR1 and CDR2 from the germline V gene are PRHDT and FYEKMQ (reference sequence). The CDR3: CASSHTSGPYNEQFF. The CDR3 nucleotides are TGTGCCAGCAGCCACACTAGCGGTCCCTACAATGAGCAGTTCTTC. Drawing the rest from reference TRBV13 and TRBJ2-1, the complete variable domain is AAGVIQSPRHLIKEKRETATLKCYPIPRHDTVYWYQQGPGQDPQFLISFYEKMQSDKGSIPDRFSAQQFSDYHSELNMSSLELGDSALYFCASSHTSGPYNEQFFGPGTRLTVL.

The chain carries TRBV6-4 and TRBJ1-1; tentatively, D is TRBD1 (5 bases). The V gene lost 6 bases and the J gene lost 6 bases, with 17 bases spanning the gap. This CDR3 contains 14 residues. CDR1 is MRHNA, CDR2 SNTAGT, per germline. The chain's CDR3 is CASRTGLGASEAFF. In DNA, the CDR3 is TGTGCCAGCAGAACAGGATTAGGAGCCTCTGAAGCTTTCTTT.

The chain carries TRBV11-2 and TRBJ2-3; D remains unclear. V was cut by 1 base and J by 0 bases, with 11 bases left in between. The CDR3 is 16 residues long. Germline V gene sequence: CDR1 SGHAT, CDR2 FQNNGV. The DNA of the CDR3 is TGTGCCAGCAGCTTAGGCCGTATCTCTAGCACAGATACGCAGTATTTT. Amino acid sequence: CASSLGRISSTDTQYF. The full variable domain, rest sourced from reference TRBV11-2 and TRBJ2-3, is EAGVAQSPRYKIIEKRQSVAFWCNPISGHATLYWYQQILGQGPKLLIQFQNNGVVDDSQLPKDRFSAERLKGVDSTLKIQPAKLEDSAVYLCASSLGRISSTDTQYFGPGTRLTVL.

This clonotype was counted many times. The chain is built from TRBV12-5 and TRBJ2-7; 8 bases line up with TRBD2. The J segment lost 5 bases and the V segment lost 2 bases, leaving 8 bases of the junction unmatched. The CDR3 is 15 residues long. CDR1 is LGHNT, CDR2 FRNRAP, per germline. As DNA, the CDR3 is TGTGCTAGTGGTTTGTTGGTAGCGGGAAGGGACGAGCAGTACTTC. Translating gives CASGLLVAGRDEQYF.

This clonotype was counted at least ten times. The chain links TRBV7-3 to TRBJ2-1; perhaps D is TRBD1 or TRBD2 (5 bases each). CDR1 is SGHTA and CDR2 is FQGTGA in the germline V gene. There are 15 residues in the CDR3. V gave up 5 bases and J gave up 5 bases, with 16 bases separating them. In nucleotides, the CDR3 is TGTGCCAGCAGCCTGGGACCCCGGGGACACAATGAGCAGTTCTTC. Its protein is CASSLGPRGHNEQFF.

This clonotype has a count of ten or more. V is TRBV6-2 or TRBV6-3 and J is TRBJ2-1; 11 bases match TRBD2. CDR1 is MNHEY, CDR2 SVGEGT, per germline. The CDR3 has 14 amino acids. V shed 6 bases, J shed 8 bases, and the junction held 6 bases outside the gene matches. DNA of the CDR3: TGTGCCAGCAGGCGGACTAGCGGGCGGGATGAGCAGTTCTTC. Protein sequence: CASRRTSGRDEQFF.

The chain is built from TRBV14 and TRBJ2-1; TRBD2 agrees at 10 bases. The germline gives CDR1 SGHDN, CDR2 FVKESK. The CDR3 has 16 residues. V lost 4 bases and J lost 4; bases outside the gene matches: 7. The chain's CDR3 is CASSPSGLAEYNEQFF. CDR3 nucleotides: TGTGCCAGCAGCCCCTCCGGACTAGCGGAATACAATGAGCAGTTCTTC.